The source of this TCR beta chain is a study of control samples from healthy donors and cancer patients. Some clones are missing from TCRdb's copy, which holds only in-frame ones; the method was immunoSEQ multiplex PCR. The table lists some 130,000 clones, 92% of them singletons. The count of this clone is one. This CDR3 region has 13 residues. Germline values: CDR1 MNHEY, CDR2 SVGAGI. Trimming at V came to 11 bases and at J to 6 bases, leaving 10 bases not matched to a gene. The clonotype was recovered from a woman between 45 and 65 years old in good health. The sequenced sample was blood. This rearrangement joins TRBV6-5 to TRBJ2-7; TRBD1 agrees at 10 bases. DNA for the CDR3: TGTGCCGGACAGGGGGTTCGGGCCTTCGAGCAGTACTTC. Amino acids: CAGQGVRAFEQYF.